This TCR beta chain is from a study of identical twins. TCRdb processed the 5' RACE reads anew with MiXCR; each CDR3 protein has one entry. The sample shows 240,000 or so distinct CDR3 sequences, 5.5% to 7% of them seen only once. CDR3 size: 15 residues. The germline V and J ends were trimmed by 3 bases and 8 bases, with 17 bases remaining between them. CDR1 and CDR2 from the germline V gene are SGHAT and FQNNGV. This clonotype showed up just a few times. In addition, the sample was reused for a study of yellow fever vaccine responses in identical twins.

Sequencing input: memory (CD45RO+) T cells sorted from blood. The TCR was taken from a woman under 30 in good health. The chain uses TRBV11-2 and TRBJ2-1; D is perhaps TRBD1 (5 bases). CDR3 DNA: TGTGCCAGCAGCTTCCTTTATGCTCAAGGGGATGAGCAGTTCTTC. Its translation is CASSFLYAQGDEQFF.